The T cell receptor (beta chain) under discussion was sequenced for a study of blood T cells in healthy people across ages. Study results and caveats: Diversity figures derived from one million T cells were judged to underestimate the true value.

This clonotype was seen a handful of times. Its antigen remains unknown. Sample-barcoded 5' priming and a J-beta primer mix drove a second PCR of about 6 to 12 cycles. From the 5' RACE reads, TCRdb called clonotypes with MiXCR, one entry per CDR3 protein. This sample has fewer than 1.5 million distinct CDR3 sequences; around two fifths occur once, and the top ten carry around 8%. The length of the CDR3 is 14 residues. Per the germline V gene, CDR1 is DFQATT and CDR2 is SNEGSKA (reference sequence). The trim removed 6 bases at V and 2 bases at J, leaving 7 bases unmatched. This chain joins TRBV20-1 and TRBJ2-7, with 10 bases fitting TRBD2. Specimen: blood. The source is a woman aged 18-29 years in good health. CDR3 DNA sequence: TGCAGTGCCTGGGGAGCGGGGGGGCCCTACGAGCAGTACTTC. Translating gives CSAWGAGGPYEQYF.